The present entry profiles one T cell receptor beta chain with its context. This clonotype has a count of ten or more. Its antigen is currently not known. Base qualities are not at hand, and no much larger clone is one base apart. This sample is part of a study of T cells in Graves' hyperthyroidism and ophthalmopathy (dated by TCRdb to about 2019). Looking at the study overall: Peripheral blood was sampled at the time of initial diagnosis, prior to any treatment. The paper describes TCR Vbeta CDR3 sequencing of about 140 peripheral blood samples, made up of 43 ophthalmopathy patients, roughly 72 hyperthyroidism patients and roughly 17 progressor patients. Thyroid tissue and blood T-cell repertoires from over 5 Graves' hyperthyroidism patients were also compared in the study. Whether ophthalmopathy could be predicted prospectively was tested in an independent validation cohort made up of some 20 hyperthyroidism patients plus 17 patients who later progressed to ophthalmopathy. The roughly 90 discovery patients were divided at random into training and test sets in a 7:3 ratio. To identify TCR V-J signatures that set the groups apart, the researchers used a discovery cohort of more than 95 patients, made up of 40 to 45 with Graves' ophthalmopathy and 57 with stable Graves' hyperthyroidism. Following sampling, methimazole starting at 30 mg daily was given to hyperthyroidism patients, and high-dose intravenous methylprednisolone was given to ophthalmopathy patients.

Moderately to severely active disease, a Clinical Activity Score of at least 3, a NOSPECS grade of at least 4, and a duration under 3 months were present in ophthalmopathy patients. Exclusion was applied to patients with uncontrolled infections, other autoimmune diseases, pregnancy or lactation. Diagnoses were based on clinical symptoms, serum thyroxine and TRAb, thyroid ultrasound and orbital computed tomography. Ficoll-Paque density gradient centrifugation was used to isolate PBMCs from 10 ml of fresh peripheral blood. Trizol reagent was used to extract total RNA, and RNA quality was then checked on an Agilent 2100 Bioanalyzer. TCR beta CDR3 regions were amplified from RNA transcripts. The TCR CDR3 was subjected to a first round of RT-PCR using the HTBI primer set and the Qiagen OneStep RT-PCR kit. A second multiplex PCR round built the libraries, followed by size selection and purification. The libraries were sequenced on an Illumina HiSeq2000 using paired-end 100 bp reads. Per the authors' processing: SOAPnuke was used to process the raw data, with reads discarded if the reads contained adapters or uncalled bases, had a mean Phred below 15, or lacked an exact constant-primer or identifier match. High-quality paired reads were merged with COPE v1.2.5, and unique nucleotide sequences were defined as clonotypes. MiTCR v1.1 was used to align the clonotypes against IMGT TRBV, TRBD and TRBJ reference segments. The analysis included only V-J combinations with a frequency above 0.0001, which together covered around 99% of the repertoires. A TCS score was defined as the ratio of F50 (clonal expansion) to E x V (chaos), with BLOSUM62-based TCRdist applied between CDR3 peptides within each V-J. Welch's t-statistics and random forest reduced around 510 V-J features to 13, which were used in a naive Bayes classifier (R e1071). The raw public reads went through TCRdb reprocessing: fastp at Q25, MiXCR clone calling, in-frame beta chains kept. Every CDR3 protein is listed once, alongside the most common genes and DNA of its rows. TCRdb's processing, not the study's, gives the V and J calls here. Here the sample has 200,000 to 250,000 distinct CDR3 sequences; approximately 25% occur a single time. The ten largest make up approximately 35% of the sample.

V is shortened by 2 bases, J by 0 bases, and the region joining them spans 8 bases. Taken from cysteine to phenylalanine, the CDR3 has 15 residues. The entry retains the CDR3 DNA only, 45 bases that are in frame from base 1. CDR1 and CDR2, looked up from the germline V gene, are SGHDT and YYEEEE. The paper as a whole reports these results and caveats: Sample size was not statistically predetermined, and blinding of investigators to group allocation was not performed. In cross-validation, a model built on a 13 V-J signature told ophthalmopathy apart from stable hyperthyroidism with just under 90% sensitivity and about 81% specificity, and in testing the same model reached 80%/75%. Blood samples also contained most of the expanded thyroid clonotypes (frequency above 0.001), which suggests that blood repertoires may reflect thyroid immune responses. In validation, progression to ophthalmopathy was predicted by the model with 70% to 71% sensitivity and under 85% specificity, a median of 6.5 months before onset.

The receptor comes from a woman in her forties with Graves' ophthalmopathy. Rearrangement joined TRBV5-6 to TRBJ2-2, and TRBD1 may be the D gene, going by 5 matching bases. The sample consisted of blood. CDR3 loop: CASSFQGANTGELFF. The DNA sequence is TGTGCCAGCAGCTTTCAGGGCGCGAACACCGGGGAGCTGTTTTTT.